The rows below give T cell receptor beta chains drawn from one sample of a study of regulatory and conventional T cells in breast cancer. TCRdb reanalysed the PCR reads using MiXCR and keeps one entry per CDR3 protein. The sample has fewer than 20,000 distinct CDR3 sequences; more than 30% are singletons. The sample was conventional T cells from blood. The receptors stem from a female donor in good health. Each CDR3 is given with its conserved first and last residue. Fields, in order: CDR3 protein, V gene.

CDR3 protein: CASSPRTGGDQPQHF
V gene: TRBV7-2

CDR3 protein: CASSSYDRALGYGYTF
V gene: TRBV7-6

CDR3 protein: CASSVEPHGDTYEQYF
V gene: TRBV9

CDR3 protein: CASSRHQERTGELFF
V gene: TRBV11-2

CDR3 protein: CASSLTSGGLSYEQYF
V gene: TRBV5-1

CDR3 protein: CASSQVVGSYNEQFF
V gene: TRBV7-2

CDR3 protein: CASSITGGAGYTF
V gene: TRBV2

CDR3 protein: CASSILGNTIYF
V gene: TRBV2

CDR3 protein: CASSSPGVNQPQHF
V gene: TRBV19

CDR3 protein: CASSRPGQGHRSSGNTIYF
V gene: TRBV4-1

CDR3 protein: CSSGLSTDTQYF
V gene: TRBV20-1

CDR3 protein: CASSTRGGAVGSYNEQFF
V gene: TRBV7-2

CDR3 protein: CASSSESGQGRDSPLHF
V gene: TRBV5-1

CDR3 protein: CASSLAGDQPQHF
V gene: TRBV12-3/TRBV12-4

CDR3 protein: CASSSPYSVGGTDTQYF
V gene: TRBV7-2

CDR3 protein: CASSQGGTGDTEAFF
V gene: TRBV4-2

CDR3 protein: CAISTASGVAQETQYF
V gene: TRBV10-3

CDR3 protein: CAGSLRSAGAADTQYF
V gene: TRBV7-3

CDR3 protein: CASRSSDRVHEQYF
V gene: TRBV6-2/TRBV6-3

CDR3 protein: CASSQPGGEGHNEQFF
V gene: TRBV4-2

CDR3 protein: CASSYRTGKVSPLHF
V gene: TRBV7-2

CDR3 protein: CASSLSMNTEAFF
V gene: TRBV11-3

CDR3 protein: CASTLSGGGGTEAFF
V gene: TRBV6-6

CDR3 protein: CASSRGGMGEQYF
V gene: TRBV5-6

CDR3 protein: CASSSWDSSSGNTIYF
V gene: TRBV7-9

CDR3 protein: CASSSRAQEQPQHF
V gene: TRBV12-3/TRBV12-4

CDR3 protein: CASSPRWDTQYF
V gene: TRBV19

CDR3 protein: CASSWSVAKNIQYF
V gene: TRBV12-3/TRBV12-4

CDR3 protein: CASSLADSGSQRVRSTDTQYF
V gene: TRBV7-9

CDR3 protein: CASFGSGTSVNEQFF
V gene: TRBV28

CDR3 protein: CASSQVGVAGPRVGHNEQFF
V gene: TRBV3-1

CDR3 protein: CSARRYSSGTDTQYF
V gene: TRBV20-1

CDR3 protein: CASSETGGAGQPQHF
V gene: TRBV7-2

CDR3 protein: CASGLGGRGEAFF
V gene: TRBV12-5

CDR3 protein: CATSRISGNSYNEQFF
V gene: TRBV15

CDR3 protein: CASSLGLMATGEQFF
V gene: TRBV11-3

CDR3 protein: CASSWQGADTNEKLFF
V gene: TRBV5-1

CDR3 protein: CASSADRTLYYEQYF
V gene: TRBV5-8

CDR3 protein: CASSSGTANEKLFF
V gene: TRBV5-1

CDR3 protein: CASSRVPGETQYF
V gene: TRBV3-1

CDR3 protein: CSASWGKSTDTQYF
V gene: TRBV20-1

CDR3 protein: CASSLTSGGQSTGELFF
V gene: TRBV7-3

CDR3 protein: CASSQDTSRPEQYF
V gene: TRBV4-3

CDR3 protein: CASSLALAGSSTDTQYF
V gene: TRBV28

CDR3 protein: CASSIGTSDSYEQYF
V gene: TRBV19

CDR3 protein: CASSFQTGTSLNEQFF
V gene: TRBV7-2

CDR3 protein: CASSYDSQGHYEQYF
V gene: TRBV7-9

CDR3 protein: CASNSQGPYEQYF
V gene: TRBV28

CDR3 protein: CASSLLGETQYF
V gene: TRBV7-2

CDR3 protein: CASSYSDRSYNEQFF
V gene: TRBV6-5

CDR3 protein: CASSLTQLSGNTIYF
V gene: TRBV4-2

CDR3 protein: CSARGSSVPGRAYNEQFF
V gene: TRBV20-1

CDR3 protein: CASSSTGDSYGYTF
V gene: TRBV7-9